This T cell receptor beta chain was identified in a study of blood T cell repertoires in COVID-19. Between the trimmed V and J ends, which lost 4 bases and 3 bases, there was a span of 15 bases. The CDR3 contains 15 residues. The V gene's germline CDR1 is LNHDA and CDR2 SQIVND (reference sequence). Clones were sequenced by immunoSEQ multiplex PCR, and TCRdb holds only the in-frame ones, with some missing. Here the sample spans about 94,000 clones, about 86% being singletons. The J gene is TRBJ1-1, the V gene TRBV19, with D possibly matching TRBD1 (6 bases). This clonotype was sampled from a man in his 60s with acute or convalescent COVID-19. Specimen: peripheral blood. The CDR3 region is CASSTRSGGYTEAFF. The CDR3 DNA sequence: TGTGCCAGTAGTACCCGGTCGGGGGGCTACACTGAAGCTTTCTTT.